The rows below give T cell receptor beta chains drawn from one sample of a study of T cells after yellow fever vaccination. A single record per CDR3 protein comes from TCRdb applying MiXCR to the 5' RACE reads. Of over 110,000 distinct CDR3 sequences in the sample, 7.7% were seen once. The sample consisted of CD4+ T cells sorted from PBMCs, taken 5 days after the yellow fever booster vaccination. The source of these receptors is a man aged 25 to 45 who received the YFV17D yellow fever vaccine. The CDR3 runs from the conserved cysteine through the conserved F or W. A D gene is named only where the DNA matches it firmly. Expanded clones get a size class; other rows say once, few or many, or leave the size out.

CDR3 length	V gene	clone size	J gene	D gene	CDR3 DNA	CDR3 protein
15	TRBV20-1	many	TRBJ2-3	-	TGCAGTGCTGGGACCGCGAGCGGCACAGCCGATACGCAGTATTTT	CSAGTASGTADTQYF
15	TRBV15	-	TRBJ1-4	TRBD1	TGTGCCACCAGCAGATTTGGGACAGGGAGAAACCGACTGTTTTTT	CATSRFGTGRNRLFF
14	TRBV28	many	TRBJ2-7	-	TGTGCCAGCAGTTTAACCAGGGACCCCTACGAGCAGTACTTC	CASSLTRDPYEQYF
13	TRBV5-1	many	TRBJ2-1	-	TGCGCCAGCAGCTTTGGGATCGGGGATGAGCAGTTCTTC	CASSFGIGDEQFF
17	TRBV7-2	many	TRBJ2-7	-	TGTGCCAGCAGCCGCCGACAGGCGACGTTATCCGGGAATGAGCAGTACTTC	CASSRRQATLSGNEQYF
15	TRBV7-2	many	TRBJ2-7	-	TGTGCCAGCAGCTTAGGATACAGCCCATCCTACGAGCAGTACTTC	CASSLGYSPSYEQYF
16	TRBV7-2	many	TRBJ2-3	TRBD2	TGTGCCAGCACCACGGGGACTAGTTGGCCCCAGGATACGCAGTATTTT	CASTTGTSWPQDTQYF
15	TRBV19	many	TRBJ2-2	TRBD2	TGTGCCAGTAGCCCCGGGACTAGCGGCCCCCGGGAGCTGTTTTTT	CASSPGTSGPRELFF
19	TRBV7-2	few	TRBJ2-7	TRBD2	TGTGCCAGCAGCTTAGCGTGGGTAGCGGGGAGCCGATACTCCTACGAGCAGTACTTC	CASSLAWVAGSRYSYEQYF
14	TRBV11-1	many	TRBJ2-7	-	TGTGCCAGCAGCTTTCCCAGGCCGCCCTACGAGCAGTACTTC	CASSFPRPPYEQYF
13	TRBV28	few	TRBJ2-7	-	TGTGCCAGCAGTTACAGGGTCTCCTACGAGCAGTACTTC	CASSYRVSYEQYF
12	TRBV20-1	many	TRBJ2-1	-	TGCAGTGCTAGAGTCTTAGACAATGAGCAGTTCTTC	CSARVLDNEQFF
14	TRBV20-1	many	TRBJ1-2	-	TGCAGTGCTAGAGAGCCGCAAACGGTAACTGGCTACACCTTC	CSAREPQTVTGYTF
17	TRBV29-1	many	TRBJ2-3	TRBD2	TGCAGCGTTGAAGGGCGAAGTGGGGGAGGGAGCACAGATACGCAGTATTTT	CSVEGRSGGGSTDTQYF
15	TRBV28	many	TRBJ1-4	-	TGTGCCAGCAGCCCCACTTGGCCCATACGGGAAAAACTGTTTTTT	CASSPTWPIREKLFF
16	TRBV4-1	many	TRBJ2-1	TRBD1	TGCGCCAGCTTGAAGGGGGCAGGGGGCAAGGCAAATGAGCAGTTCTTC	CASLKGAGGKANEQFF
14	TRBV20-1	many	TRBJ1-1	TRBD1	TGCAGTGCTAGGCCAGGGGGTATGAACACTGAAGCTTTCTTT	CSARPGGMNTEAFF
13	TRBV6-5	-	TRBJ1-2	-	TGTGCCAGCAGTTATGGGCCCAACTATGGCTACACCTTC	CASSYGPNYGYTF
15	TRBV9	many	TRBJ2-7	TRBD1	TGTGCCAGCACTCCATCCGGGACAGCAGCTTACGAGCAGTACTTC	CASTPSGTAAYEQYF
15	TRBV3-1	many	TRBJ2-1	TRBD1	TGTGCCAGCACCCTCGGACAGGGGAAGTACAATGAGCAGTTCTTC	CASTLGQGKYNEQFF
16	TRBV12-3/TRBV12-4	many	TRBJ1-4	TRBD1	TGTGCCAGCAGTCCTGGGACAGGGCTCACGGGGGAAAAACTGTTTTTT	CASSPGTGLTGEKLFF
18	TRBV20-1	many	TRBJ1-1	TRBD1	TGCAGTGCTAGAGACCTTGACAGGGGGGAGATTGATTGCACTGAAGCTTTCTTT	CSARDLDRGEIDCTEAFF
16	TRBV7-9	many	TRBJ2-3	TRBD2	TGTGCCAGCAGCTTGGGGACTAGCCAACGCACAGATACGCAGTATTTT	CASSLGTSQRTDTQYF
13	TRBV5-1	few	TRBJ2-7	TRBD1	TGCGCCAGCAGCCCGGGACAGACCTACGAGCAGTACTTC	CASSPGQTYEQYF
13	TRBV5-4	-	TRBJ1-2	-	TGTGCCAGCAGCTGGAGAGCTAACTATGGCTACACCTTC	CASSWRANYGYTF
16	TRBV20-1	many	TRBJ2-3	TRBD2	TGCAGTGCTAGAGGTCTGCTAGCGGGAGGTTCCGATACGCAGTATTTT	CSARGLLAGGSDTQYF
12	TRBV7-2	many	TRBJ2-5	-	TGTGCCAGCACTCTAAACCAAGAGACCCAGTACTTC	CASTLNQETQYF
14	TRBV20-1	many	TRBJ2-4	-	TGCAGTGCTTCTCTTGGACTGGGCAAAAACATTCAGTACTTC	CSASLGLGKNIQYF
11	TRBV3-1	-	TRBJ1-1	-	TGTGCCAGCAGCCCCGGCGGGAGAGCTTTCTTT	CASSPGGRAFF
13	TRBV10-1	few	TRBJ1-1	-	TGCGCCAGCAGTGATCTCCACTATGGGGGCGTCTTCTTT	CASSDLHYGGVFF
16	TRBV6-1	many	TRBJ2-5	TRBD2	TGTGCCAGCAGTACGGGACTAGCGGGGGCGAAGGTGACCCAGTACTTC	CASSTGLAGAKVTQYF
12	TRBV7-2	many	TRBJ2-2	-	TGTGCCAGCAGCGGTAGTTACGGGGAGCTGTTTTTT	CASSGSYGELFF
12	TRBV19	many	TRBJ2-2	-	TGTGCCAGTAGTATCAATGCCGGGGAGCTGTTTTTT	CASSINAGELFF
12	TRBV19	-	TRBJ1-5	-	TGTGCCACGAGTGAGGGCAATCAGCCCCAGCATTTT	CATSEGNQPQHF
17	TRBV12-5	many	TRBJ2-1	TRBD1	TGTGCTAGTGGTTTGGTACCGGGCAGGGGGCCCTACAATGAGCAGTTCTTC	CASGLVPGRGPYNEQFF
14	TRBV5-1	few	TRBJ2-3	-	TGCGCCAGCAGCGTGTCGGGGGACACAGATACGCAGTATTTT	CASSVSGDTDTQYF
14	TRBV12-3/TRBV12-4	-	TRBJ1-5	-	TGTGCCAGCAGTTTAGGGCCGAGCACTCAGCCCCAGCATTTT	CASSLGPSTQPQHF
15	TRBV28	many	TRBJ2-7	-	TGTGCCAGCAGCCGGGGGCGGGAGACTCCTGGGAAGCAGTACTTC	CASSRGRETPGKQYF
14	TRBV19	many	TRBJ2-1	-	TGTGCCAGTAGTCCCTCGGCAGGTGACAATGAGCAGTTCTTC	CASSPSAGDNEQFF
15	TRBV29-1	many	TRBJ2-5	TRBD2	TGCAGCGTTGTTCTAGCGGGACACATCCAAGAGACCCAGTACTTC	CSVVLAGHIQETQYF
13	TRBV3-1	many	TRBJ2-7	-	TGTGCCAGCAGCGCGGGCCCGAGGCTCGAGCAGTACTTC	CASSAGPRLEQYF
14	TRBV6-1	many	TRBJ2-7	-	TGTGCCAGCAGCCGACAGCTACCCTCCTACGAGCAGTACTTC	CASSRQLPSYEQYF
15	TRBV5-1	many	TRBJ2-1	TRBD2	TGCGCCAGCTCCAGGACTAGCGGGGGGTACAATGAGCAGTTCTTC	CASSRTSGGYNEQFF
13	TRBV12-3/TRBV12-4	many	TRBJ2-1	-	TGTGCCAGCAGTTTAGCGCATCAGGTGAAGCAGTTCTTC	CASSLAHQVKQFF
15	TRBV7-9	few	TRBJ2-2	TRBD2	TGTGCCAACCCCGCTAGCGGAGGGAACACCGGGGAGCTGTTTTTT	CANPASGGNTGELFF
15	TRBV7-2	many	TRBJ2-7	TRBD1	TGTGCCAGCAGCAGACAGGGGGCTATCCCCTACGAGCAGTACTTC	CASSRQGAIPYEQYF
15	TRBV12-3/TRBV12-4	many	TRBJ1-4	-	TGTGCCAGCAGTTCCTCAGGGGCAACTAATGAAAAACTGTTTTTT	CASSSSGATNEKLFF
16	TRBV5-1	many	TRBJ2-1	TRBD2	TGCGCCAGCAGTTCCCAACTAGCGGGAGTTTACAATGAGCAGTTCTTC	CASSSQLAGVYNEQFF
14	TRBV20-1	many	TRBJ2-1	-	TGCAGTGTCAGGTCGGCCCCCCTAGACAATGAGCAGTTCTTC	CSVRSAPLDNEQFF
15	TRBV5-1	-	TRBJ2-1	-	TGCGCCAGCAGCTTGGAGCGGATTCTCTACAATGAGCAGTTCTTC	CASSLERILYNEQFF